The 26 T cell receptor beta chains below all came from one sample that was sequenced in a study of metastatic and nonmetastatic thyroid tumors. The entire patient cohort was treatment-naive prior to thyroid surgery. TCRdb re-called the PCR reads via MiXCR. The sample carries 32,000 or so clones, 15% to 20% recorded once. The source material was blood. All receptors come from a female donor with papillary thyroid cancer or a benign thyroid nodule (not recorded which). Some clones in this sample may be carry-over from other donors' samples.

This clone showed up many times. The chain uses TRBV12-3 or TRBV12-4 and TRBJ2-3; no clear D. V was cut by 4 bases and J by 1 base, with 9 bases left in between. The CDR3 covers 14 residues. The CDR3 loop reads CASSSPPGTDTQYF. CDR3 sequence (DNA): TGTGCCAGCAGTTCTCCCCCCGGCACAGATACGCAGTATTTT.

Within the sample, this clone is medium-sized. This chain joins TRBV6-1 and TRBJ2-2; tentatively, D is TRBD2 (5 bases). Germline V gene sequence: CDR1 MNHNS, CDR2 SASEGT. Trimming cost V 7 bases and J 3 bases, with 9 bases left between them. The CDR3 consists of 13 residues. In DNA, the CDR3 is TGTGCCAGCAAAGACGGGGACACCGGGGAGCTGTTTTTT. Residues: CASKDGDTGELFF.

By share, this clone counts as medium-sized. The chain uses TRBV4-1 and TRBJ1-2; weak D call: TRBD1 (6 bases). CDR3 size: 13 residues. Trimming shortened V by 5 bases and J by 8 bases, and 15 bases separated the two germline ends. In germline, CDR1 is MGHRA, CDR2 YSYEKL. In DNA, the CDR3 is TGCGCCAGCAGCACCTCGCAGGGGCCCGGCTACACCTTC. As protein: CASSTSQGPGYTF.

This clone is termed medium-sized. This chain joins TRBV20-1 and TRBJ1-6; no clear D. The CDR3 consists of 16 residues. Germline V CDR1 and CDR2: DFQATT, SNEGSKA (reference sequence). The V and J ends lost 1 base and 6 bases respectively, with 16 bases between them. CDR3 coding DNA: TGCAGTGCTAGAGGCCTGACTCTCCGGGGTAATTCACCCCTCCACTTT. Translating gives CSARGLTLRGNSPLHF.

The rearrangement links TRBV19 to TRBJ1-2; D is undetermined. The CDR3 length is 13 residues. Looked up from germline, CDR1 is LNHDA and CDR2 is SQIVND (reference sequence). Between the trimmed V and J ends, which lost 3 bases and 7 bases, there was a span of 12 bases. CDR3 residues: CASSINRVGGYTF. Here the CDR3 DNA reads TGTGCCAGTAGTATTAACCGGGTTGGTGGCTACACCTTC.

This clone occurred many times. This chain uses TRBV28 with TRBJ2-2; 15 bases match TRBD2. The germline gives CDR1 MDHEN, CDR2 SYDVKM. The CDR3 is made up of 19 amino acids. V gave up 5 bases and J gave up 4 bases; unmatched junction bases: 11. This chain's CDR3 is CASSPIRGLAGGLTGELFF. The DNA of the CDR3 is TGTGCCAGCAGTCCTATAAGGGGACTAGCGGGGGGACTCACCGGGGAGCTGTTTTTT.

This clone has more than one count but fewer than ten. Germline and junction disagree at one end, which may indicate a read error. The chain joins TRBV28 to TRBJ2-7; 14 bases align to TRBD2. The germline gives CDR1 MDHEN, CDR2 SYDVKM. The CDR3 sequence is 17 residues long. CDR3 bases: TGTGCCAGCAGTCAGATTGGACTAGCGGGAGGAGTGTACGAGCAGTGCTTC. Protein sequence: CASSQIGLAGGVYEQCF.

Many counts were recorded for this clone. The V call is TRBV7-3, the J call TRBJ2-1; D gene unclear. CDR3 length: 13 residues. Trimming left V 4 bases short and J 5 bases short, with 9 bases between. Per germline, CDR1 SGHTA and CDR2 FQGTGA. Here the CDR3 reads CASSSDSHNEQFF. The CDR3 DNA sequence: TGTGCCAGCAGCTCCGATAGCCACAATGAGCAGTTCTTC.

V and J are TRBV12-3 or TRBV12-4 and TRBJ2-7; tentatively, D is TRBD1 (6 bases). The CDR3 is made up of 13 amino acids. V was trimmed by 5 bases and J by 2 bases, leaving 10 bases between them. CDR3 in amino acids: CASSPTGTYEQYF. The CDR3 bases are TGTGCCAGCAGTCCGACAGGCACCTACGAGCAGTACTTC.

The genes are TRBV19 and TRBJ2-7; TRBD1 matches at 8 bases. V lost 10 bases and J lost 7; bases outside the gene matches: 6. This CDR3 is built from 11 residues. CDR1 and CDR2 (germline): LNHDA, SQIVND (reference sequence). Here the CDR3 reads CATRTGQEQYF. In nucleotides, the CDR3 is TGTGCCACTCGGACAGGGCAAGAGCAGTACTTC.

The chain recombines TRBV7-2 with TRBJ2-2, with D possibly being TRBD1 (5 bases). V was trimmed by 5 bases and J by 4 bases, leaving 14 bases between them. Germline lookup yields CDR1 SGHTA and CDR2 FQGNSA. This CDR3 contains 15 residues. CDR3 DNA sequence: TGTGCCAGCAGCCCCCGCCGGCAGGGCACCGGGGAGCTGTTTTTT. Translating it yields CASSPRRQGTGELFF.

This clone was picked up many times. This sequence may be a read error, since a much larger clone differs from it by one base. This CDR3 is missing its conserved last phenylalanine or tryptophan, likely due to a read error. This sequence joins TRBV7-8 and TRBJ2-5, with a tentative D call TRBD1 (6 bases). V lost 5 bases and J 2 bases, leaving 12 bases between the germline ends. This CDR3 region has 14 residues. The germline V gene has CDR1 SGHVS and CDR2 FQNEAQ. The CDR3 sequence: CASSPGTLQETQYL. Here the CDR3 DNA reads TGTGCCAGCAGCCCCGGGACACTTCAAGAGACCCAGTACCTC.

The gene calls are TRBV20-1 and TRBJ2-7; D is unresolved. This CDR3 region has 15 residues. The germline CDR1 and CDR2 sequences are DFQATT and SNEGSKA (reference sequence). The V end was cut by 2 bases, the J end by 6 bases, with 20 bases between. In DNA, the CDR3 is TGCAGTGCTAGACCACGAGGCGAGCTCCTATCCGAGCAGTACTTC. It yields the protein CSARPRGELLSEQYF.

In DNA, the CDR3 is TGTGCCAGCAGCTTATGGGCTAGCGGGGGAACCTACAATGAGCAGTTCTTC. The encoded protein is CASSLWASGGTYNEQFF. The V gene is TRBV5-6, the J gene TRBJ2-1; 10 bases are shared with TRBD2. The germline V gene has CDR1 SGHDT and CDR2 YYEEEE. There are 17 residues in the CDR3. Losses at the gene ends were 2 bases for V and 2 bases for J; bases not matched to a gene: 7.

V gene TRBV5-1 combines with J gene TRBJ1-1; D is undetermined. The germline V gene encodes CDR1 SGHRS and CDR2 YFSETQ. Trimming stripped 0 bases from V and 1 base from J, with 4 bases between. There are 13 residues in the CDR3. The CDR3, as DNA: TGCGCCAGCAGCTTGGCGGCGAACACTGAAGCTTTCTTT. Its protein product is CASSLAANTEAFF.

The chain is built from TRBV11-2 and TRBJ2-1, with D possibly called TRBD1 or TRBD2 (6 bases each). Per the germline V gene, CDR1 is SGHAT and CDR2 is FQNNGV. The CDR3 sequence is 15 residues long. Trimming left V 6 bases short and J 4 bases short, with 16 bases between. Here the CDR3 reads CASREGTTTYNEQFF. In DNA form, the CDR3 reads TGTGCCAGCAGGGAGGGGACAACTACTTACAATGAGCAGTTCTTC.

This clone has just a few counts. CDR3 sequence (DNA): TGTGCCAGTTCGGGTAACCGGGAGACCCAGTACTTC. This gives the protein CASSGNRETQYF. V usage is TRBV28 and J usage is TRBJ2-5; D gene ambiguous. CDR3 length equals 12 residues. Trimming removed 9 bases at V and 5 bases at J, with 13 bases between. Germline V lookup: CDR1 MDHEN, CDR2 SYDVKM.

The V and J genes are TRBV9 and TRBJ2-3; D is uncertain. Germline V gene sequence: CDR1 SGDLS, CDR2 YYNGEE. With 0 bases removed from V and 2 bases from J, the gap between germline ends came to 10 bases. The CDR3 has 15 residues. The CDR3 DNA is TGTGCCAGCAGCGTAGAAGGCGGAGCCACAGATACGCAGTATTTT. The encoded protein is CASSVEGGATDTQYF. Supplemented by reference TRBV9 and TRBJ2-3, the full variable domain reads DSGVTQTPKHLITATGQRVTLRCSPRSGDLSVYWYQQSLDQGLQFLIQYYNGEERAKGNILERFSAQQFPDLHSELNLSSLELGDSALYFCASSVEGGATDTQYFGPGTRLTVL.

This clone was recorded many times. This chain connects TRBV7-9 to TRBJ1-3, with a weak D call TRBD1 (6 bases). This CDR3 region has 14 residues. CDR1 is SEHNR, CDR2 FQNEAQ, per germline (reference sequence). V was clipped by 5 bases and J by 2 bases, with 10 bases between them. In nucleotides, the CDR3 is TGTGCCAGCAGCCGGACAGTGACTGGAAACACCATATATTTT. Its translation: CASSRTVTGNTIYF.

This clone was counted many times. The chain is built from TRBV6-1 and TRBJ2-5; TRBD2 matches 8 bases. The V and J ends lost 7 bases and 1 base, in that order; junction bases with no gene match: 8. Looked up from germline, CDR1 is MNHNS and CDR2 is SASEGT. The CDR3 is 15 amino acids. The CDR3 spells CASNTGTSPQETQYF. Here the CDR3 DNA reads TGTGCCAGCAATACCGGGACTAGTCCCCAAGAGACCCAGTACTTC.

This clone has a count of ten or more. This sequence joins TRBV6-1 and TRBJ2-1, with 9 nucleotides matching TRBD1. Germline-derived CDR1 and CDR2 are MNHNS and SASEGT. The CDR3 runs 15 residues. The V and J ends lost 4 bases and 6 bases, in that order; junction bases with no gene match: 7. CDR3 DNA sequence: TGTGCCAGCAGTGCCTCCGGGACAGGGTTCAATGAGCAGTTCTTC. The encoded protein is CASSASGTGFNEQFF.

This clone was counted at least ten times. CDR3 in amino acids: CASSEDRRAGNTIYF. CDR3 coding DNA: TGTGCCAGTAGCGAGGACAGGCGTGCTGGAAACACCATATATTTT. The chain combines TRBV19 with TRBJ1-3, with 7 bases that match TRBD1. Germline loops: CDR1 LNHDA, CDR2 SQIVND (reference sequence). J gave up 2 bases and V 6 bases, and 7 bases lay outside the gene matches. The CDR3 sequence is 15 residues long.

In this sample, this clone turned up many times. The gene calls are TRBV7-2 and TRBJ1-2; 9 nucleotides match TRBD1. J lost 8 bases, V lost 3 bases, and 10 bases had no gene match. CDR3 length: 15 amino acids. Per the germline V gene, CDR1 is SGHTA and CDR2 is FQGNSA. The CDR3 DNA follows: TGTGCCAGCAGCTTCATCGTTACAGGGGGCGGGGGCTACACCTTC. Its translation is CASSFIVTGGGGYTF. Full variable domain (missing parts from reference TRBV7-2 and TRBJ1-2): GAGVSQSPSNKVTEKGKDVELRCDPISGHTALYWYRQSLGQGLEFLIYFQGNSAPDKSGLPSDRFSAERTGGSVSTLTIQRTQQEDSAVYLCASSFIVTGGGGYTFGSGTRLTVV.

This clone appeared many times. DNA of the CDR3: TGCAGTGCTAGAGGATCAGGGGAGGTTCAGCCCCAGCATTTT. Protein product: CSARGSGEVQPQHF. The rearrangement uses TRBV20-1 and TRBJ1-5; the D gene is possibly TRBD1 (6 bases). The CDR3 consists of 14 residues. Trimming stripped 1 base from V and 6 bases from J, with 13 bases between. Germline CDR1 reads DFQATT; CDR2 reads SNEGSKA (reference sequence).

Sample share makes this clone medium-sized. The CDR3 sequence is CASRTDRGYGYTF. Written as DNA, the CDR3 is TGTGCCAGCAGAACCGACAGGGGCTATGGCTACACCTTC. The chain uses TRBV6-1 and TRBJ1-2; 8 nucleotides line up with TRBD1. Germline loops: CDR1 MNHNS, CDR2 SASEGT. The CDR3 extends over 13 amino acids. V lost 6 bases to trimming and J lost 4 bases; unmatched junction nucleotides: 4.

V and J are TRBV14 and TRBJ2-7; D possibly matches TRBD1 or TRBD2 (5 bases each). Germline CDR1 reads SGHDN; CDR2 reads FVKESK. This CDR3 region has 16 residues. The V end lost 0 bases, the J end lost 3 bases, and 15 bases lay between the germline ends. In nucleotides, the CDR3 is TGTGCCAGCAGCCAAGATTCCGCGGCAGGGAGCTACGAGCAGTACTTC. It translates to CASSQDSAAGSYEQYF.